Following are 7 T cell receptor beta chains from one sample sequenced in a study of blood T cell repertoires in COVID-19. TCRdb's table, derived via immunoSEQ multiplex PCR, lists solely in-frame clones and lacks some. This table holds a few hundred thousand clones, 89% found once. The sequenced sample was peripheral blood. The receptors were sampled from a woman between 35 and 50 years old who had recovered from COVID-19.

The rearrangement uses TRBV3-1 (or the pseudogene TRBV3-2) and TRBJ2-2; maybe TRBD1 (5 bases). V was clipped by 1 base and J by 2 bases, with 8 bases between them. Germline V gene sequence: CDR1 LGHDT, CDR2 YNNKEL (reference sequence). This CDR3 has 15 amino acids. CDR3 residues: CASSQGDSNTGELFF. The CDR3 DNA sequence: TGTGCCAGCAGCCAAGGAGACAGCAACACCGGGGAGCTGTTTTTT.

The V call is TRBV2, the J call TRBJ2-3; weak D call: TRBD2 (6 bases). This CDR3 is built from 16 residues. Germline V gene sequence: CDR1 SNHLY, CDR2 FYNNEI. Trimming took off 6 bases at V and 2 bases at J, with 18 bases between the two ends. The CDR3 region is CASSPEAGTYTDTQYF. In DNA, the CDR3 is TGTGCCAGCAGCCCAGAGGCGGGAACATACACAGATACGCAGTATTTT.

V usage is TRBV24-1 and J usage is TRBJ1-2; a possible D gene is TRBD1 (6 bases). This CDR3 contains 16 residues. V was clipped by 4 bases and J by 0 bases, with 14 bases between them. Looked up from germline, CDR1 is KGHDR and CDR2 is SFDVKD. The CDR3 region is CATSDLDSPTNYGYTF. The CDR3 DNA follows: TGTGCCACCAGTGACCTGGACAGCCCAACTAACTATGGCTACACCTTC.

The chain has TRBV5-5 and TRBJ1-3; 8 nucleotides agree with TRBD1. The germline V gene has CDR1 SGHKS and CDR2 YYEKEE (reference sequence). V lost 2 bases and J lost 9; bases outside the gene matches: 7. The CDR3 extends over 14 amino acids. CDR3 amino acids: CASSLQGVWSTIYF. CDR3 nucleotide sequence: TGTGCCAGCAGCTTACAGGGGGTGTGGAGCACCATATATTTT.

This clone has just a few counts. V is TRBV5-1 and J is TRBJ1-1, with 9 bases lining up with TRBD1. V gave up 2 bases and J gave up 1 base; unmatched junction bases: 3. Germline V gene sequence: CDR1 SGHRS, CDR2 YFSETQ. The CDR3 sequence is 15 residues long. As DNA, the CDR3 is TGCGCCAGCAGCTTCTCGACAGGGGGGAACACTGAAGCTTTCTTT. It translates to CASSFSTGGNTEAFF.

The chain joins TRBV18 to TRBJ2-2; 8 bases are a match to TRBD1. This CDR3 comprises 14 residues. V was pared by 3 bases and J by 6 bases, with 3 bases of the junction left unmatched. Germline CDR1 and CDR2: KGHSH and LQKENI. The CDR3 reads CASSPGQAAGELFF. The CDR3, as DNA: TGTGCCAGCTCACCGGGACAGGCCGCCGGGGAGCTGTTTTTT.

V gene TRBV6-6 combines with J gene TRBJ2-7, with TRBD2 identical over 7 bases. The CDR3 totals 15 residues. Germline values: CDR1 MNHNY, CDR2 SVGAGI (reference sequence). The J segment lost 4 bases and the V segment lost 5 bases, leaving 11 bases of the junction unmatched. The CDR3 spells CASSRDYQNRYEQYF. Here the CDR3 DNA reads TGTGCCAGCAGTCGGGACTACCAGAATCGATACGAGCAGTACTTC.